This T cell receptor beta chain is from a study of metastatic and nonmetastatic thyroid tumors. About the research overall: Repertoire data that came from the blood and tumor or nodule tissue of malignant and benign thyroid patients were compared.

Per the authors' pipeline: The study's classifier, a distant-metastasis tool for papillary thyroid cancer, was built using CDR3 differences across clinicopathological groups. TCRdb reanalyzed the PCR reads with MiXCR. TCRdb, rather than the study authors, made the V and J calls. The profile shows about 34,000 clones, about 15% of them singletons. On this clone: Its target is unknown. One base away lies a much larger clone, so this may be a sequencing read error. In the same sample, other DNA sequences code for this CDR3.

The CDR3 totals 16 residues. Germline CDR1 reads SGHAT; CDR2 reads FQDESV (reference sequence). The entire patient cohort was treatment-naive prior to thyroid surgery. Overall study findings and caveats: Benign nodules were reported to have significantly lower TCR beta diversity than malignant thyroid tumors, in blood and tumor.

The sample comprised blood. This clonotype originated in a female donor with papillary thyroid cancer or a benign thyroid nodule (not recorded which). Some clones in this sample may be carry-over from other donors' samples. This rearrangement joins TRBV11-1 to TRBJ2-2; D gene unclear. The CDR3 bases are TGTGCCAGCAGCCCCACCCGGACGGTGAACACCGGTGAGCTGTTTTTT. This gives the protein CASSPTRTVNTGELFF. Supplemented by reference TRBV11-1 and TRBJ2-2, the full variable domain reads EAEVAQSPRYKITEKSQAVAFWCDPISGHATLYWYRQILGQGPELLVQFQDESVVDDSQLPKDRFSAERLKGVDSTLKIQPAELGDSAMYLCASSPTRTVNTGELFFGEGSRLTVL.